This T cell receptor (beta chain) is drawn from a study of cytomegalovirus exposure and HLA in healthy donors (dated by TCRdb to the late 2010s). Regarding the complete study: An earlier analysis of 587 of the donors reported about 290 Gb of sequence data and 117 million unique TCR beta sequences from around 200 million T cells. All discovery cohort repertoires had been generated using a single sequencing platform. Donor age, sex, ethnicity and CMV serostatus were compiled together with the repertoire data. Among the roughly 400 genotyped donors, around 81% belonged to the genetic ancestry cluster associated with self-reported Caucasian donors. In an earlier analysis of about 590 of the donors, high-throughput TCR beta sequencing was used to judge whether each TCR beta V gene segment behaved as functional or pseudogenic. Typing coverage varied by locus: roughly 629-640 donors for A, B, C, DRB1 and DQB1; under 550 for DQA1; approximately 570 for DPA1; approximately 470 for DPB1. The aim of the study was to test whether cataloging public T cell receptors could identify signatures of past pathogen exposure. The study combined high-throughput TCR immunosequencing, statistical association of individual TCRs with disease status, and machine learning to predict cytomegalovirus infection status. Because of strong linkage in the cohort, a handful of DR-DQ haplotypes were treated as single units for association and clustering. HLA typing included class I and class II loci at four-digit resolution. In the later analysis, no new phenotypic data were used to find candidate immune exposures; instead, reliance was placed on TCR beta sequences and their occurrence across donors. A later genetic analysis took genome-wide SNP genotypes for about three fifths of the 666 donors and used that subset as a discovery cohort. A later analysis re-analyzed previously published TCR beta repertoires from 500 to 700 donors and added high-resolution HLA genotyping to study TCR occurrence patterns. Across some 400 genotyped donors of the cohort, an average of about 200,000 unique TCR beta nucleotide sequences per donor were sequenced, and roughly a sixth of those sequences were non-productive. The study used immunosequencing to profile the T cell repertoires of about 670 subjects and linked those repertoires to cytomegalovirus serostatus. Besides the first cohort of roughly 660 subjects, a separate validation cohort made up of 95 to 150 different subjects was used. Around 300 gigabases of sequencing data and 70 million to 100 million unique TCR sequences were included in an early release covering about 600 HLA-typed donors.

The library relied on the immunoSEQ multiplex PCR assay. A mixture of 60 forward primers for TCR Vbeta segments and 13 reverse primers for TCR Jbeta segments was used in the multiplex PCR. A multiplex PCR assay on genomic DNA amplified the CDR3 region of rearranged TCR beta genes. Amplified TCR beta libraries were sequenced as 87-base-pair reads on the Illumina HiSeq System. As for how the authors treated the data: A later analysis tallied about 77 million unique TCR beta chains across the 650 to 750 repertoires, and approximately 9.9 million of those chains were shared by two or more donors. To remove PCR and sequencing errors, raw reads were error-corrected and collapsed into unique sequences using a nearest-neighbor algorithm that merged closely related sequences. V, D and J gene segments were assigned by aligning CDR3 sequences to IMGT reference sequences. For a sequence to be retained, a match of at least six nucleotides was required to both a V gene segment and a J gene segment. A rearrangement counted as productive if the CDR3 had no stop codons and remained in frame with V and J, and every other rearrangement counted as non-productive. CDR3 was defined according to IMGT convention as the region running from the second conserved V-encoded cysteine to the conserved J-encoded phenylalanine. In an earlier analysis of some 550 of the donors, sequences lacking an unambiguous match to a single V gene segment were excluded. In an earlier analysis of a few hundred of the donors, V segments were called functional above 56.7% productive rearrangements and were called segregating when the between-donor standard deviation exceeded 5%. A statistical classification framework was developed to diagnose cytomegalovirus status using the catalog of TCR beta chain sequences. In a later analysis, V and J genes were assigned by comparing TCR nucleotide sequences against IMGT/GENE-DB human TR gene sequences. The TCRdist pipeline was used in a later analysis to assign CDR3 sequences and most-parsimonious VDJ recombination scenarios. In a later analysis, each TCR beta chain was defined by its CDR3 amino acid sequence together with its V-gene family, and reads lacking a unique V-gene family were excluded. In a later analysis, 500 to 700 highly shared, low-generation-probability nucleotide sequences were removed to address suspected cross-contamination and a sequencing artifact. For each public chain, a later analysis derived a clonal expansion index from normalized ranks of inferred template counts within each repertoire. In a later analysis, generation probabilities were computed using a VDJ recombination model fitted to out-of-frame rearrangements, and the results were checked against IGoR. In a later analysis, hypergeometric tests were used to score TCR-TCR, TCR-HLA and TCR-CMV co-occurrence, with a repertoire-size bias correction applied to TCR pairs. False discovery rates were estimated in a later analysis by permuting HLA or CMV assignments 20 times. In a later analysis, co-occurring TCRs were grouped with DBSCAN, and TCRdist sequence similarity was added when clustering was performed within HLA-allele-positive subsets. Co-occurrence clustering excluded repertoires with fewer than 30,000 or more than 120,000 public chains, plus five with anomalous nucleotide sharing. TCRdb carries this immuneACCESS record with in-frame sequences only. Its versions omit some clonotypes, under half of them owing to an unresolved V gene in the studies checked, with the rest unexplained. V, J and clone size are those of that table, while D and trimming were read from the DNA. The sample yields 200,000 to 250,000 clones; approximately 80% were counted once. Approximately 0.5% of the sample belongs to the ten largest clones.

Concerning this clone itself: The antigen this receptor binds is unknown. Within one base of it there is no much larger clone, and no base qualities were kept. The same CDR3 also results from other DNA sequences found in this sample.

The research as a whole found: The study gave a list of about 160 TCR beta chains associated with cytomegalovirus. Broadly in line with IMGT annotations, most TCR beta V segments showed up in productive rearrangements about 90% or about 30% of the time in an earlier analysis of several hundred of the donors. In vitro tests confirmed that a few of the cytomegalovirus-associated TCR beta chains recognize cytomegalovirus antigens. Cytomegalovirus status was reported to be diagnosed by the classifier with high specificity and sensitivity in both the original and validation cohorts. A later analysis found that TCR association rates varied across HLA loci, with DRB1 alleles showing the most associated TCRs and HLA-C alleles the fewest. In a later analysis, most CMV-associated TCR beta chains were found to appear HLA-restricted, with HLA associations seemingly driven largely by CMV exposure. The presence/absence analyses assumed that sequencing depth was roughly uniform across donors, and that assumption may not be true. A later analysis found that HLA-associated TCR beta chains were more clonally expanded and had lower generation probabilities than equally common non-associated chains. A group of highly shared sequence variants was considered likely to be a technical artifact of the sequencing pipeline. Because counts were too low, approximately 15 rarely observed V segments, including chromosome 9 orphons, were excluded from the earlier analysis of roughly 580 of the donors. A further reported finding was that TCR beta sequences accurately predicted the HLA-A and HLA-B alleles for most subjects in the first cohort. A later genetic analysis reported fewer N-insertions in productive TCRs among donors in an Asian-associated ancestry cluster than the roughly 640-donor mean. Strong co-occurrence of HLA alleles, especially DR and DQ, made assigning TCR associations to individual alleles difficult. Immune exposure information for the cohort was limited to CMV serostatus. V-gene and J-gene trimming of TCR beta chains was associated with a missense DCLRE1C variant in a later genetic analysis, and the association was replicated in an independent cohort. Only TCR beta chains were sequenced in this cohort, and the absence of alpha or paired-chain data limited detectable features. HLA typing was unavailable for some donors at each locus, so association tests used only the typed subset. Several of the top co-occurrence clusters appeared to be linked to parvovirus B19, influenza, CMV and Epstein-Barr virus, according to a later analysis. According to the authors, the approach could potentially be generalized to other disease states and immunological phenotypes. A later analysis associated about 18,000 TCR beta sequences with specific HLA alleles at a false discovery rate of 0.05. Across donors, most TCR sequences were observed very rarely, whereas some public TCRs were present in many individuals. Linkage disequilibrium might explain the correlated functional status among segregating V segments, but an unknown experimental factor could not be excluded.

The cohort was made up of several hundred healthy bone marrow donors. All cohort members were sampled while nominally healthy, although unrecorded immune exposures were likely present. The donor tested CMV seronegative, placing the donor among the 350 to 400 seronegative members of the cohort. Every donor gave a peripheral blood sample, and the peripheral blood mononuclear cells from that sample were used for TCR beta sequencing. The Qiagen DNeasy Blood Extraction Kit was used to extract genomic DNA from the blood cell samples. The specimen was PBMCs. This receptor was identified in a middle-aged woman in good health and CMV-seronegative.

CDR3 sequence: CAWSVSGTGELFF. The DNA sequence is given as TGTGCCTGGAGTGTAAGCGGCACCGGGGAGCTGTTTTTT. The chain links TRBV30 with TRBJ2-2; TRBD2 might be the D gene, on 5 matching bases. From the cysteine up to the phenylalanine, the CDR3 has a length of 13 residues. Of all the DNA, just the CDR3 is kept, 39 bases in frame from base 1. CDR1 and CDR2 were assigned from the germline V gene (reference sequence) as GTSNPN and SVGIG. The V end loses 0 bases and the J end loses 4 bases, and a stretch of 6 bases separates them.